The present entry profiles one TCR beta chain with its context. What it binds is not known. Germline CDR1 and CDR2: MGHDK and SYGVNS. This CDR3 is 13 amino acids long. This entry comes from a study of cytomegalovirus exposure and HLA in healthy donors. General study findings and limits: Most TCRs appeared rarely, but some public TCRs recurred in many donors. CMV antigen specificity was confirmed in vitro for a few CMV-associated chains.

A multiplex PCR was run with 60 Vbeta primers and 13 Jbeta primers. Produced via immunoSEQ multiplex PCR; TCRdb's table is partial and in-frame only. The sample shows about 150,000 clones, 75% of them seen only once. The rearrangement joins TRBV25-1 to TRBJ2-5; D may be TRBD1 (6 bases). The DNA end is a closer match to TRBJ2-7, so the J assignment may be wrong. The receptor's source is a man younger than 35 in good health and CMV-seropositive. The sample taken for sequencing was PBMCs. The CDR3 sequence: CASGRQERYEQYF. In nucleotides, the CDR3 is TGTGCCAGCGGCCGACAGGAACGCTACGAGCAGTACTTC.